Each of the 11 T cell receptor beta chains below was sequenced from the same sample in a study of shared clonotypes between healthy human individuals. Assay: immunoSEQ multiplex PCR; the TCRdb copy retains only in-frame clones and omits some. The table includes about 1 million clones, 70% to 80% detected once. Source material: memory CD4+ T cells sorted from blood. The subset denotes: CD45RA-negative fraction. The receptors here all came from a young man in good health.

The gene calls are TRBV5-1 and TRBJ2-3, with D possibly TRBD2 on 6 matching bases. CDR3 size: 16 residues. Germline values: CDR1 SGHRS, CDR2 YFSETQ. Trimming took 0 bases from V and 3 from J, leaving 14 bases between them. CDR3 nucleotide sequence: TGCGCCAGCAGCTTGGCGATGGGACTGGGGACAGATACGCAGTATTTT. Amino acids: CASSLAMGLGTDTQYF. The full variable domain, completed using reference TRBV5-1 and TRBJ2-3, is KAGVTQTPRYLIKTRGQQVTLSCSPISGHRSVSWYQQTPGQGLQFLFEYFSETQRNKGNFPGRFSGRQFSNSRSEMNVSTLELGDSALYLCASSLAMGLGTDTQYFGPGTRLTVL.

The CDR3 sequence: CASSSPPGLSTDTQYF. The CDR3 nucleotides are TGTGCCAGCAGCTCCCCCCCGGGACTCAGCACAGATACGCAGTATTTT. The chain joins TRBV9 to TRBJ2-3; perhaps TRBD2 as D (6 bases). Trimming shortened V by 4 bases and J by 0 bases, and 15 bases separated the two germline ends. CDR3 length equals 16 residues. Germline CDR1 and CDR2: SGDLS and YYNGEE.

This clone showed up many times. The rearrangement links TRBV6-6 to TRBJ2-7, with D perhaps TRBD2 (7 bases). This CDR3 spans 13 amino acids. Germline CDR1 MNHNY, CDR2 SVGAGI (reference sequence). Trimming left V 7 bases short and J 3 bases short, with 13 bases between. The CDR3 nucleotides read TGTGCCAGCAACCGGGGGGCGAGCTACGAGCAGTACTTC. Its protein product is CASNRGASYEQYF.

Worth noting for this clone: The junction shows a germline mismatch at one end, possibly a read error. The chain joins TRBV9 to TRBJ2-2; D uncertain. CDR1 is SGDLS, CDR2 YYNGEE, per germline. This CDR3 region has 13 residues. CDR3 bases: TGTGCCAGCAACGTAGGTGAGACCGGGGAGCTGTTTTTT. Translation gives CASNVGETGELFF.

The chain links TRBV6-1 to TRBJ2-1; a weak D match, TRBD1 (6 bases). Between the trimmed V and J ends, which lost 5 bases and 8 bases, there was a span of 10 bases. CDR1 is MNHNS and CDR2 is SASEGT in the germline V gene. The CDR3 spans 12 residues. The CDR3 DNA follows: TGTGCCAGCAGTTCCCACAGGGATGAGCAGTTCTTC. Translated: CASSSHRDEQFF.

The chain joins TRBV15 to TRBJ2-3; the match to TRBD1 covers 8 bases. Germline values: CDR1 LNHNV, CDR2 YYDKDF (reference sequence). The CDR3 is made up of 19 amino acids. J was trimmed by 0 bases and V by 0 bases; bases with no gene match: 11. CDR3 bases: TGTGCCACCAGCAGAGATGAAGTGTGGACAGGGAGCAGCACAGATACGCAGTATTTT. This gives the protein CATSRDEVWTGSSTDTQYF.

The chain joins TRBV7-9 to TRBJ1-2, with D tentatively TRBD1 (6 bases). CDR1 is SEHNR, CDR2 FQNEAQ, per germline (reference sequence). The CDR3 totals 13 residues. The germline V and J ends were trimmed by 8 bases and 6 bases, with 16 bases remaining between them. The CDR3 coding sequence is TGTGCCAGCTTCGCGGACAGTAGTAATGGCTACACCTTC. This codes for CASFADSSNGYTF. The full variable domain, its missing parts supplied by reference TRBV7-9 and TRBJ1-2, is DTGVSQNPRHKITKRGQNVTFRCDPISEHNRLYWYRQTLGQGPEFLTYFQNEAQLEKSRLLSDRFSAERPKGSFSTLEIQRTEQGDSAMYLCASFADSSNGYTFGSGTRLTVV.

V usage is TRBV27 and J usage is TRBJ2-7; no firm D call. The CDR3 spans 19 residues. Trimming removed 0 bases at V and 2 bases at J, with 23 bases between. Germline assignment: CDR1 MNHEY and CDR2 SMNVEV (reference sequence). CDR3 region: CASSLSGPGWTKVTYEQYF. The CDR3 bases are TGTGCCAGCAGTTTATCTGGCCCCGGATGGACGAAAGTGACCTACGAGCAGTACTTC.

This clone was recorded many times. This chain uses TRBV27 with TRBJ1-2, with a tentative D call TRBD1 (6 bases). The V end lost 6 bases, the J end lost 8 bases, and 16 bases lay between the germline ends. The CDR3 consists of 13 residues. Germline CDR1 is MNHEY and CDR2 is SMNVEV (reference sequence). The CDR3 sequence is CASSPGHGRGYTF. In nucleotides, the CDR3 is TGTGCCAGCAGCCCGGGACACGGACGGGGCTACACCTTC.

This chain uses TRBV19 with TRBJ2-3; 11 bases align to TRBD2. Trimming took 0 bases from V and 9 from J; bases not matched to a gene: 8. The CDR3 totals 16 residues. CDR1 is LNHDA, CDR2 SQIVND, per germline (reference sequence). CDR3 DNA sequence: TGTGCCAGTAGTATAGATGCTAGCGGGGGGATACTCACGCAGTATTTT. Protein: CASSIDASGGILTQYF.

The rearrangement links TRBV6-1 to TRBJ2-7, with 11 bases lining up with TRBD1. There are 16 residues in the CDR3. J gave up 5 bases and V 7 bases, and 13 bases lay outside the gene matches. Germline V gives CDR1 MNHNS, CDR2 SASEGT. The CDR3 DNA reads TGTGCCAGCACTGATCCGAAGGGACAGGGGGTCCACGAGCAGTACTTC. It codes for CASTDPKGQGVHEQYF.